This TCR beta chain was sequenced for a study of vaccination effects on CD4 cells after COVID-19. Study observations and caveats: Healthy vaccine recipients' vaccine-induced clones were almost all SARS-CoV-2 mono-reactive. By a late point after vaccination, infection- and vaccine-induced clones had shrunk markedly through clonal contraction.

Sequencing followed a ViraFEST assay step that expanded antigen-specific CD4+ T cells with viral peptide pools. Following an approximately 11-day culture, CD4+ T cells were purified. The vaccine recipients had no prior SARS-CoV-2 infection, with negative nucleocapsid antibodies. Supplemented with approximately 10 IU/ml IL-2 and 10 ug/ml peptides, two million PBMC per well were kept in culture. IL-2 medium was substituted for half the medium on days 3 and 7. A remark on this clone: Its antigen is currently unknown.

Profiled with immunoSEQ multiplex PCR; TCRdb holds only in-frame clones, not every one. The sample has about 73,000 clones, about 79% seen once. CDR3 length equals 14 residues. Trimming took off 3 bases at V and 1 base at J, with 7 bases between the two ends. CDR1 is SGHRS and CDR2 is YFSETQ in the germline V gene. This chain links TRBV5-1 with TRBJ2-2; D is undetermined. The sample in question was CD4+ T cells from PBMCs cultured with SARS-CoV-2 spike peptides, obtained before COVID-19 vaccination. This sequence originates from a human donor who received a COVID-19 vaccine. The CDR3 region is CASSYDGNTGELFF. The CDR3 DNA reads TGCGCCAGCAGCTACGACGGGAACACCGGGGAGCTGTTTTTT. Drawing the rest from reference TRBV5-1 and TRBJ2-2, the complete variable domain is KAGVTQTPRYLIKTRGQQVTLSCSPISGHRSVSWYQQTPGQGLQFLFEYFSETQRNKGNFPGRFSGRQFSNSRSEMNVSTLELGDSALYLCASSYDGNTGELFFGEGSRLTVL.